The 23 T cell receptor beta chains given below trace back to one sample, sequenced in a study of T cell repertoires in cytomegalovirus infection. Their specific antigens are unknown. In TCRdb, the reads were re-called with MiXCR into one record per CDR3 protein. The sample shows roughly 150,000 distinct CDR3 sequences, roughly 22% of them seen only once. The source material was CD8+ T cells from cultured PBMCs, sampled from culture after CMV antigen stimulation. The receptors originated from a human donor in good health (CMV status not recorded). Some clones in this sample may be carry-over from other donors' samples.

This rearrangement joins TRBV29-1 to TRBJ1-1, with D perhaps matching TRBD1 (6 bases). Germline V gene lookup returns CDR1 SQVTM and CDR2 ANQGSEA. The CDR3 is 14 amino acids. Between the trimmed V and J ends, which lost 4 bases and 0 bases, there was a span of 12 bases. This CDR3 is CSVGTVDMNTEAFF. Here the CDR3 DNA reads TGCAGCGTTGGGACAGTAGATATGAACACTGAAGCTTTCTTT.

The chain has TRBV11-3 and TRBJ1-5; D might be TRBD1 (5 bases). Germline V gene sequence: CDR1 SGHNT, CDR2 YENEEA. The CDR3 extends over 17 amino acids. V was shortened by 0 bases and J by 4 bases, with 16 bases between the two germline ends. CDR3 bases: TGTGCCAGCAGCTTAGATAAGGTAACAGGTGCGAATCAGCCCCAGCATTTT. Translated, it gives CASSLDKVTGANQPQHF.

V gene TRBV10-3 combines with J gene TRBJ1-1; D possibly corresponds to TRBD1 (6 bases). The CDR3 extends over 15 amino acids. Between the trimmed V and J ends, which lost 6 bases and 4 bases, there was a span of 18 bases. Germline-derived CDR1 and CDR2 are ENHRY and SYGVKD. CDR3 sequence (DNA): TGTGCCATCAGCCTTACAGGGAGGAGAAGCACTGAAGCTTTCTTT. Encoded protein: CAISLTGRRSTEAFF.

This clonotype occurred a few times. V gene TRBV27 combines with J gene TRBJ2-2; D is ambiguous. This CDR3 region has 12 residues. Germline CDR1 and CDR2: MNHEY and SMNVEV (reference sequence). Trimming pared 5 bases from V and 6 bases from J, leaving 7 bases between. CDR3 DNA: TGTGCCAGCAGTCCGAGTCCCGGGGAGCTGTTTTTT. Translated, it gives CASSPSPGELFF.

The chain combines TRBV27 with TRBJ2-2; D not resolved. The V and J ends lost 3 bases and 0 bases respectively, with 8 bases between them. CDR1 MNHEY and CDR2 SMNVEV come from the germline V gene (reference sequence). The CDR3 has 15 amino acids. The CDR3: CASSLGYPNTGELFF. CDR3 DNA: TGTGCCAGCAGTTTGGGTTACCCGAACACCGGGGAGCTGTTTTTT.

This clonotype was seen a few times. The chain combines TRBV5-6 with TRBJ1-6; 8 positions agree with TRBD1. With V trimmed by 4 bases and J by 7 bases, 7 bases remained unmatched. Germline V gene lookup returns CDR1 SGHDT and CDR2 YYEEEE. The CDR3 runs 15 residues. CDR3 amino acids: CASSPEWTGNSPLHF. The CDR3 DNA reads TGTGCCAGCAGCCCGGAATGGACAGGGAATTCACCCCTCCACTTT.

The chain joins TRBV27 to TRBJ2-1; weak D call: TRBD2 (6 bases). The germline CDR1 and CDR2 sequences are MNHEY and SMNVEV (reference sequence). Trimming took off 3 bases at V and 7 bases at J, with 16 bases between the two ends. The CDR3 length is 15 residues. CDR3 coding DNA: TGTGCCAGCAGTTTCTCCGGGATGGGACTTAATGAGCAGTTCTTC. The encoded protein is CASSFSGMGLNEQFF.

The chain recombines TRBV5-5 with TRBJ1-1; D gene uncertain. Germline lookup yields CDR1 SGHKS and CDR2 YYEKEE (reference sequence). This CDR3 contains 12 residues. V lost 2 bases to trimming and J lost 5 bases, with 7 bases between them. The CDR3 DNA is TGTGCCAGCAGCTTCTTCTCGACTGAAGCTTTCTTT. This sequence encodes CASSFFSTEAFF.

The J gene is TRBJ2-7, the V gene TRBV7-9, with D unclear. The V gene's germline CDR1 is SEHNR and CDR2 FQNEAQ (reference sequence). V was clipped by 4 bases and J by 5 bases, with 12 bases between them. The CDR3 spans 13 residues. The CDR3 bases are TGTGCCAGCAGCTACACCTTGGGCGACGAGCAGTACTTC. Translated, it gives CASSYTLGDEQYF.

The chain carries TRBV9 and TRBJ1-2; D not resolved. The CDR3 spans 13 residues. Germline-derived CDR1 and CDR2 are SGDLS and YYNGEE. V lost 2 bases, J lost 5 bases, and 10 bases lay in between. This CDR3 is CASSVADKYGYTF. DNA for the CDR3: TGTGCCAGCAGCGTGGCCGACAAATATGGCTACACCTTC.

This clonotype was seen more than once but under ten times. This rearrangement joins TRBV19 to TRBJ2-2, with 9 bases that match TRBD1. V lost 3 bases, J lost 5 bases, and 13 bases stayed unmatched. The CDR3 totals 18 residues. The germline CDR1 and CDR2 sequences are LNHDA and SQIVND (reference sequence). The CDR3 DNA reads as TGTGCCAGTAGTATCCGGACACGACAGGGGGAAGGAACCGGGGAGCTGTTTTTT. Translation gives CASSIRTRQGEGTGELFF.

The chain is built from TRBV7-2 and TRBJ1-6; possibly TRBD1 for D (5 bases). V gave up 6 bases and J gave up 10 bases, with 16 bases separating them. This CDR3 spans 14 amino acids. Germline V CDR1 and CDR2: SGHTA, FQGNSA. The CDR3 DNA is TGTGCCAGCAGTTACCCAGGGAGTCTGTCACCCCTCCACTTT. As protein: CASSYPGSLSPLHF. The entire variable domain, with the rest obtained from reference TRBV7-2 and TRBJ1-6, is as follows: GAGVSQSPSNKVTEKGKDVELRCDPISGHTALYWYRQSLGQGLEFLIYFQGNSAPDKSGLPSDRFSAERTGGSVSTLTIQRTQQEDSAVYLCASSYPGSLSPLHFGNGTRLTVT.

This chain uses TRBV6-5 with TRBJ1-1; D is unclear. Germline V lookup: CDR1 MNHEY, CDR2 SVGAGI. This CDR3 is 11 amino acids long. Trimming removed 7 bases at V and 7 bases at J, with 10 bases between. As DNA, the CDR3 is TGTGCCAGCATATCCGGACTTGAAGCTTTCTTT. This translates into CASISGLEAFF.

The gene calls are TRBV6-1 and TRBJ2-3; unclear D gene. Trimming left V 1 base short and J 0 bases short, with 11 bases between. The CDR3 is made up of 16 amino acids. The germline V gene has CDR1 MNHNS and CDR2 SASEGT. This CDR3 reads CASSEVTQVSTDTQYF. In DNA, the CDR3 is TGTGCCAGCAGTGAAGTAACTCAGGTTAGCACAGATACGCAGTATTTT.

V usage is TRBV7-8 and J usage is TRBJ1-5, with D hard to call. This CDR3 region has 15 residues. Germline CDR1 and CDR2: SGHVS and FQNEAQ. Trimming removed 1 base from V and 0 bases from J, with 7 bases in between. CDR3 sequence reads: CASSLVSGSNQPQHF. The CDR3, as DNA: TGTGCCAGCAGCTTAGTAAGTGGTAGCAATCAGCCCCAGCATTTT.

In this sample, this clonotype turned up a few times. V is TRBV11-2 and J is TRBJ1-3; D not certain. V was pared by 2 bases and J by 0 bases, with 2 bases between. The CDR3 extends over 13 amino acids. CDR1 is SGHAT and CDR2 is FQNNGV in the germline V gene. The CDR3 coding sequence is TGTGCCAGCAGCTTAAGCTCTGGAAACACCATATATTTT. Translation: CASSLSSGNTIYF. The variable domain in full, completed from reference TRBV11-2 and TRBJ1-3, reads EAGVAQSPRYKIIEKRQSVAFWCNPISGHATLYWYQQILGQGPKLLIQFQNNGVVDDSQLPKDRFSAERLKGVDSTLKIQPAKLEDSAVYLCASSLSSGNTIYFGEGSWLTVV.

The chain recombines TRBV7-2 with TRBJ2-2; 9 bases match TRBD1. The CDR3 covers 15 residues. J gave up 4 bases and V 5 bases, and 5 bases lay outside the gene matches. Germline V gene lookup returns CDR1 SGHTA and CDR2 FQGNSA. Here the CDR3 DNA reads TGTGCCAGCAGCGGGGGGACAGGGTTCACCGGGGAGCTGTTTTTT. Encoded protein: CASSGGTGFTGELFF. Based on the CDR3 plus reference TRBV7-2 and TRBJ2-2, the full variable domain is GAGVSQSPSNKVTEKGKDVELRCDPISGHTALYWYRQSLGQGLEFLIYFQGNSAPDKSGLPSDRFSAERTGGSVSTLTIQRTQQEDSAVYLCASSGGTGFTGELFFGEGSRLTVL.

This clonotype was seen only a few times. The chain employs TRBV20-1 and TRBJ1-5, with 8 bases aligning to TRBD1. The CDR3 has 18 amino acids. CDR1 is DFQATT, CDR2 SNEGSKA, per germline (reference sequence). The V segment lost 0 bases and the J segment 4 bases; nucleotides outside the gene matches: 14. The DNA of the CDR3 is TGCAGTGCTAGAGATTCGGGACTCACGGACAGGGTAAATCAGCCCCAGCATTTT. This translates into CSARDSGLTDRVNQPQHF.

This clonotype was observed a few times. The chain has TRBV11-2 and TRBJ2-7; D is possibly TRBD2 (6 bases). V was pared by 0 bases and J by 0 bases, with 12 bases between. Per germline, CDR1 SGHAT and CDR2 FQNNGV. This CDR3 comprises 16 residues. CDR3 in DNA: TGTGCCAGCAGCTTAGACCCGGGGGTAAGCTCCTACGAGCAGTACTTC. This gives the protein CASSLDPGVSSYEQYF.

The chain recombines TRBV7-6 with TRBJ2-3; D is ambiguous. V shed 5 bases and J shed 3 bases, with 6 bases lying between them. Germline lookup yields CDR1 SGHVS and CDR2 FNYEAQ. This CDR3 has 12 amino acids. The CDR3 DNA reads TGTGCCAGCAGCGGTGAAACAGATACGCAGTATTTT. Residues: CASSGETDTQYF. The whole variable domain, filled in from reference TRBV7-6 and TRBJ2-3, reads GAGVSQSPRYKVTKRGQDVALRCDPISGHVSLYWYRQALGQGPEFLTYFNYEAQQDKSGLPNDRFSAERPEGSISTLTIQRTEQRDSAMYRCASSGETDTQYFGPGTRLTVL.

The rearrangement joins TRBV7-6 to TRBJ1-1; TRBD1 aligns across 7 bases. This CDR3 comprises 15 residues. Germline assignment: CDR1 SGHVS and CDR2 FNYEAQ. V shed 3 bases and J 2 bases; nucleotides not matched to a gene: 6. The CDR3 protein is CASSFLRGKNTEAFF. The CDR3 DNA is TGTGCCAGCAGCTTCCTCAGGGGGAAAAACACTGAAGCTTTCTTT.

The chain combines TRBV15 with TRBJ1-4; possibly TRBD1 for D (6 bases). V was pared by 5 bases and J by 3 bases, with 13 bases between. Germline V gene sequence: CDR1 LNHNV, CDR2 YYDKDF (reference sequence). The CDR3 is 15 amino acids. This CDR3 is CATSDFGGPNEKLFF. CDR3 DNA sequence: TGTGCCACCAGCGATTTCGGGGGCCCTAATGAAAAACTGTTTTTT.

This clonotype was seen only a few times. The chain carries TRBV4-3 and TRBJ1-1; D is possibly TRBD1 (6 bases). The CDR3 runs to 16 residues. Looked up from germline, CDR1 is LGHNA and CDR2 is YSLEER. The V gene lost 1 base and the J gene lost 4 bases, with 16 bases spanning the gap. The CDR3 DNA reads TGCGCCAGCAGCCAAGCCGCGGGGGGGCCCAGCACTGAAGCTTTCTTT. Translation gives CASSQAAGGPSTEAFF.